This TCR beta chain was identified in a study of blood T cell repertoires in COVID-19. Turning to the study itself: Acute-phase and convalescent COVID-19 samples originated in the United States, Italy and Spain. In each case, the material was cDNA or gDNA derived from T cells, B-cell-depleted T cells, or PBMCs.

As processed by the authors: Amplification from reference gene primers served as the basis for estimated nucleated cell counts. Data came from immunoSEQ multiplex PCR; TCRdb stores just in-frame clones and leaves some out. V, J and clone size are those of that table, while D and trimming were read from the DNA. Found here are around 190,000 clones, about three quarters of them singletons; the top ten hold roughly 7.8%. The CDR3 sequence is 14 residues long. CDR1 and CDR2 from the germline V gene are MDHEN and SYDVKM. With 8 bases clipped from V and 5 bases from J, the junction kept 8 bases outside the gene matches.

Sample: peripheral blood. The V gene is TRBV28, the J gene TRBJ2-7; 11 bases agree with TRBD2. The sequence was obtained from a woman in her fifties or sixties with active or convalescent COVID-19. The CDR3 region has the DNA TGTGCCAGCTACAAACTAGCGGGAGAACACGAGCAGTACTTC. Its protein is CASYKLAGEHEQYF. The full variable domain, its missing parts supplied by reference TRBV28 and TRBJ2-7, is DVKVTQSSRYLVKRTGEKVFLECVQDMDHENMFWYRQDPGLGLRLIYFSYDVKMKEKGDIPEGYSVSREKKERFSLILESASTNQTSMYLCASYKLAGEHEQYFGPGTRLTVT.